These 10 T cell receptor beta chains share one sample of origin, sequenced in a study of T-cell reconstitution after alpha-beta-depleted transplantation in children. Unique molecular identifiers were built into the TCRbeta library. One entry per CDR3 protein, called by TCRdb with MiXCR from the PCR reads. Of around 500,000 distinct CDR3 sequences listed, more than 20% are singletons. The sequencing used PBMCs, mostly from graft donor cells, collected 360 days after TCRalphabeta/CD19-depleted stem cell transplant. All receptors derive from a boy younger than two who had a stem cell transplant for acute myeloid leukemia, so the T cells may come from the graft donor.

This clonotype was found many times. V and J are TRBV7-2 and TRBJ2-5; no clear D. The length of the CDR3 is 15 residues. V was pared by 5 bases and J by 2 bases, with 15 bases between. Germline CDR1 SGHTA, CDR2 FQGNSA. CDR3 nucleotides: TGTGCCAGCAGCCCGCAAGCTTCTTCGCAAGAGACCCAGTACTTC. As protein: CASSPQASSQETQYF.

This clonotype is a singleton in its sample. The genes are TRBV11-2 and TRBJ2-7, with no clear D. Trimming removed 2 bases at V and 1 base at J, with 18 bases between. Germline assignment: CDR1 SGHAT and CDR2 FQNNGV. CDR3 size: 17 residues. The CDR3 loop is CASSLRPDGFTSYEQYV. DNA of the CDR3: TGTGCCAGCAGCTTAAGGCCAGATGGATTCACTTCCTACGAGCAGTACGTC.

In its sample, this clonotype was seen a few times. The chain carries TRBV29-1 and TRBJ1-4, with a possible D match to TRBD1 (5 bases). This CDR3 has 13 amino acids. Germline values: CDR1 SQVTM, CDR2 ANQGSEA. V was clipped by 0 bases and J by 7 bases, with 9 bases between them. The CDR3 DNA follows: TGCAGCGTTGAAGACCCGGGACGTGAAAAACTGTTTTTT. Its translation is CSVEDPGREKLFF.

This clonotype was found many times. The chain links TRBV25-1 to TRBJ2-1, with D perhaps TRBD2 (6 bases). The CDR3 covers 16 residues. V shed 1 base and J shed 1 base, with 11 bases lying between them. CDR1 is MGHDK, CDR2 SYGVNS, per germline. The CDR3 loop is CASSELGTYSYNEQFF. DNA of the CDR3: TGTGCCAGCAGTGAATTGGGGACTTATTCCTACAATGAGCAGTTCTTC.

The DNA for the CDR3 is TGTGCCAGCAGAACCGGGACAGGCTACGAGCAGTACGTC. Translating gives CASRTGTGYEQYV. The chain couples TRBV28 to TRBJ2-7; TRBD1 aligns across 8 bases. The CDR3 is made up of 13 amino acids. From germline, CDR1 is MDHEN and CDR2 SYDVKM. With V trimmed by 6 bases and J by 3 bases, 4 bases remained unmatched.

This clonotype was recorded at least ten times. This chain uses TRBV12-3 or TRBV12-4 with TRBJ2-1; no clear D gene. With 3 bases removed from V and 6 bases from J, the gap between germline ends came to 15 bases. This CDR3 comprises 15 residues. This CDR3 is CASSFSRPSPNEQFF. The CDR3 nucleotides are TGTGCCAGCAGTTTCTCGCGCCCTTCGCCCAATGAGCAGTTCTTC.

This clonotype was detected many times. V gene TRBV27 combines with J gene TRBJ1-1; D is ambiguous. Germline CDR1 reads MNHEY; CDR2 reads SMNVEV (reference sequence). This CDR3 region has 14 residues. Trimming removed 0 bases at V and 1 base at J, with 6 bases between. In DNA form, the CDR3 reads TGTGCCAGCAGTTTATCGACACCGAACACTGAAGCTTTCTTT. Translation: CASSLSTPNTEAFF.

This clonotype was detected many times. The chain uses TRBV12-3 or TRBV12-4 and TRBJ2-1; D gene ambiguous. This CDR3 is 14 amino acids long. Trimming took 6 bases from V and 7 from J, leaving 16 bases between them. CDR3 bases: TGTGCCAGCAGCGCCCTATTACTCGAGAATGAGCAGTTCTTC. Its translation is CASSALLLENEQFF.

At least ten counts were recorded for this clonotype. This rearrangement joins TRBV20-1 to TRBJ2-5, with D tentatively TRBD1 or TRBD2 (5 bases each). The CDR3 length is 17 residues. Germline assignment: CDR1 DFQATT and CDR2 SNEGSKA (reference sequence). With 0 bases removed from V and 5 bases from J, the gap between germline ends came to 22 bases. CDR3 in amino acids: CSARDPPMGPWRETQYF. The CDR3 DNA reads TGCAGTGCTAGAGACCCCCCCATGGGGCCGTGGAGGGAGACCCAGTACTTC.

This clonotype was detected a few times. The chain employs TRBV6-6 and TRBJ2-1; TRBD2 matches 7 bases. V lost 0 bases to trimming and J lost 15 bases; unmatched junction nucleotides: 5. CDR3 size: 12 residues. Germline V CDR1 and CDR2: MNHNY, SVGAGI (reference sequence). CDR3 loop: CASSYSGGLGFF. The CDR3, as DNA: TGTGCCAGCAGTTACTCAGGAGGACTAGGGTTCTTC.